Given below is one T cell receptor (beta chain) in context. This sample is drawn from a study of blood T cells in healthy people across ages. Alongside a J-beta primer mix, a sample-barcoded 5' primer served in a second PCR lasting 7 to 11 cycles. TCRdb called the 5' RACE reads again in MiXCR, with one record for every CDR3 protein. Here the sample spans fewer than 900,000 distinct CDR3 sequences, more than 40% being singletons. The CDR3 loop spans 18 amino acids. The J segment lost 3 bases and the V segment lost 6 bases, leaving 18 bases of the junction unmatched. Per the germline V gene, CDR1 is MDHEN and CDR2 is SYDVKM.

The chain carries TRBV28 and TRBJ2-7, with 9 bases aligning to TRBD1. Sequencing input: blood. The TCR sequence derives from a woman aged 60-75 years in good health. CDR3 sequence: CASRGTGRDGMRNYEQYF. The CDR3 DNA follows: TGTGCCAGCAGGGGGACAGGGAGGGATGGGATGAGAAACTACGAGCAGTACTTC.